This TCR beta chain was found in a study of cytomegalovirus exposure and HLA in healthy donors. Overall study findings and caveats: A later analysis appeared to link common viral pathogens to several of the most significant clusters. A prior analysis recorded that most TCR beta V segments were productive about 87% or about 30% of the time. Later analysis showed TCR association rates varying by HLA locus, highest for DRB1 and lowest for HLA-C.

Trimming took off 4 bases at V and 8 bases at J, with 15 bases between the two ends. CDR1 is GTSNPN, CDR2 SVGIG, per germline (reference sequence). The length of the CDR3 is 13 residues. This PCR relied on a set of 60 Vbeta primers and 13 Jbeta primers. Sequencing used immunoSEQ multiplex PCR; TCRdb keeps in-frame clones, though not all of them. The table shows roughly 120,000 clones, with approximately 73% occurring only once. Concerning this clone: Antigen: not known.

This chain joins TRBV30 and TRBJ2-1, with D hard to call. The receptor was isolated from a middle-aged man in good health and CMV-seronegative. Sequencing was carried out using PBMCs. The CDR3: CAWTLQPRDEQFF. DNA of the CDR3: TGTGCCTGGACTCTTCAGCCTCGGGATGAGCAGTTCTTC.